This T cell receptor (beta chain) emerged from a study of post-analysis software for immune sequencing data. Study outcomes and limitations: Patients showed TRBV5-6, TRBV5-1 and TRBV20-1 among several TRBV segments more frequent than in controls.

Trimming removed 6 bases at V and 5 bases at J, with 20 bases between. The V gene's germline CDR1 is DFQATT and CDR2 SNEGSKA (reference sequence). The CDR3 extends over 15 amino acids. With respect to this clonotype: Its antigen remains unknown.

TCR beta libraries were prepared from cDNA with unique molecular identifiers. MiXCR was run by TCRdb on the PCR reads, yielding one entry per CDR3 protein. The repertoire includes some 690,000 distinct CDR3 sequences, roughly three fifths of them detected once, and about 11% sits in the top ten. The sample was blood. This sequence originates from a girl aged 2-10 years with multiple sclerosis. The chain employs TRBV20-1 and TRBJ1-5; D is perhaps TRBD1 (5 bases). In DNA, the CDR3 is TGCAGTGCGAGAAACCGGAACAGGTTACATCAGCCCCAGCATTTT. Protein product: CSARNRNRLHQPQHF.